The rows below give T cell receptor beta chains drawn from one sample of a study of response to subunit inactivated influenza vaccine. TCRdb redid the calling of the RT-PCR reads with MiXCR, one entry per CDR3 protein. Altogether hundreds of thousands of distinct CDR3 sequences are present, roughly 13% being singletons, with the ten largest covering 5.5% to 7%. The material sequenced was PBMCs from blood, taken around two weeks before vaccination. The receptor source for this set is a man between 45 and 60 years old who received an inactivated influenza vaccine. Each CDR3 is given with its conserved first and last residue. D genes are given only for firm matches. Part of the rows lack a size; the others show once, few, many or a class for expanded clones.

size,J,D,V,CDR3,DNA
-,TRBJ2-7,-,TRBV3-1,CASSQQPGTLYEQYF,TGTGCCAGCAGCCAACAACCGGGAACACTTTACGAGCAGTACTTC
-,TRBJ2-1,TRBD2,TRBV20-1,CSAREQVGTSGMSSSYNEQFF,TGCAGTGCTAGAGAACAGGTCGGGACTAGCGGGATGAGTAGCTCCTACAATGAGCAGTTCTTC
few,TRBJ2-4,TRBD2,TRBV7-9,CASSPRLAGAKNIQYF,TGTGCCAGCAGCCCCCGACTAGCGGGAGCCAAAAACATTCAGTACTTC
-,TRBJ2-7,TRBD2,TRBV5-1,CASSLGGSGRAVDEQYF,TGCGCCAGCAGCTTGGGAGGTAGCGGGAGGGCCGTTGACGAGCAGTACTTC
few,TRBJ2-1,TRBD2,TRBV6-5,CASSLLADPFNEQFF,TGTGCCAGCAGTTTACTAGCGGACCCATTCAATGAGCAGTTCTTC
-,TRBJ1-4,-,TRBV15,CGTSDHWTDNEKLFF,TGTGGCACCAGCGACCACTGGACAGATAATGAAAAACTGTTTTTT
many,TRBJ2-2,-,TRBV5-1,CASSLAVQGSGELFF,TGCGCCAGCAGCTTGGCGGTTCAAGGATCCGGGGAGCTGTTTTTT
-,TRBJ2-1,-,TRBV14,CASSQPDPTHEQFF,TGTGCCAGCAGCCAACCCGACCCTACTCATGAGCAGTTCTTC
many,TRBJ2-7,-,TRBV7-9,CASNTPTGDYEQYF,TGTGCCAGCAACACACCGACAGGTGATTACGAGCAGTACTTC
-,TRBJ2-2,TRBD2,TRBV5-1,CASSRTSGGENTGELFF,TGCGCCAGCAGCCGAACTAGCGGGGGGGAAAACACCGGGGAGCTGTTTTTT
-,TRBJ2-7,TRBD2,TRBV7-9,CASSRSGSEHEQYF,TGTGCCAGTTCGAGGAGCGGGAGTGAACACGAGCAGTACTTC
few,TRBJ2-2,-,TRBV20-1,CSARELLQDRPGELFF,TGCAGTGCTAGAGAACTACTCCAGGACAGACCCGGGGAGCTGTTTTTT
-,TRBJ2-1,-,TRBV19,CASSIGLDAQFF,TGTGCCAGTAGTATAGGACTAGATGCCCAGTTCTTC
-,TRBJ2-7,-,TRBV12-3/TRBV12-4,CASSLRDAPYEQYF,TGTGCCAGCAGTTTAAGGGACGCGCCCTACGAGCAGTACTTC
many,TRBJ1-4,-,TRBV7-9,CASSLETGLNEKLFF,TGTGCCAGCAGCTTGGAAACAGGACTTAATGAAAAACTGTTTTTT
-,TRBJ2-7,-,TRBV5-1,CASSLGTSSSYEQYF,TGCGCCAGCAGCTTAGGGACTTCGAGCTCCTACGAGCAGTACTTC
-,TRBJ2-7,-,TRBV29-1,CSAGTGTHEQYF,TGCAGCGCCGGGACGGGGACCCACGAGCAGTACTTC
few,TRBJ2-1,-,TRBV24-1,CATSDTEGFSYNEQFF,TGTGCCACCAGCGACACCGAGGGTTTCTCCTACAATGAGCAGTTCTTC
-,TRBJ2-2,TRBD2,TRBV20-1,CSAEGPLAGVRTGELFF,TGCAGTGCAGAAGGCCCCCTAGCGGGAGTTCGGACCGGGGAGCTGTTTTTT
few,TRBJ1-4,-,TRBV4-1,CASSHPRGQVWGKLFF,TGCGCCAGCAGCCACCCCAGGGGTCAGGTGTGGGGAAAACTGTTTTTT
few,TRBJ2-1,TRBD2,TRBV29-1,CSVPRGLAGGGEQFF,TGCAGCGTCCCCCGGGGACTAGCGGGAGGGGGTGAGCAGTTCTTC
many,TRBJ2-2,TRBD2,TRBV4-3,CASSQDFSGAATGELFF,TGCGCCAGCAGCCAAGATTTTAGCGGGGCGGCCACCGGGGAGCTGTTTTTT
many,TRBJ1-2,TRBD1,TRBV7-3,CASSLYRGVGYTF,TGTGCCAGCAGCCTCTACAGGGGGGTTGGCTACACCTTC
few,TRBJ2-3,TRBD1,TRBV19,CASSSGTGGVDTQYF,TGTGCCAGTAGTAGCGGGACAGGGGGCGTGGATACGCAGTATTTT
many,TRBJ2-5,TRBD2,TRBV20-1,CSAARHLGLAEETQYF,TGCAGTGCGGCGCGTCATTTGGGACTAGCGGAAGAGACCCAGTACTTC
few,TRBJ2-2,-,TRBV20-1,CSARDVADTTGELFF,TGCAGTGCTAGAGATGTTGCAGACACCACCGGGGAGCTGTTTTTT
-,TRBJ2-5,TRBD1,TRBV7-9,CASSQSMDRMTQYF,TGTGCCAGCAGCCAAAGTATGGACAGGATGACCCAGTACTTC
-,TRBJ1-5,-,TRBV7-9,CASSLEPRSNQPQPF,TGTGCCAGCAGCTTAGAGCCCCGTTCGAATCAGCCCCAGCCTTTT
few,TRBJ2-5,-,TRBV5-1,CASYQGKEKETQYF,TGCGCCAGCTACCAGGGCAAGGAAAAAGAGACCCAGTACTTC
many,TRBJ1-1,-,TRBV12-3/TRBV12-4,CASSLGGIRTEAFF,TGTGCCAGCAGTTTGGGGGGGATCAGGACTGAAGCTTTCTTT
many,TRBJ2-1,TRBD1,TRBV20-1,CSAQPLGQGVHNEQFF,TGCAGTGCCCAGCCCCTCGGACAGGGGGTACACAATGAGCAGTTCTTC
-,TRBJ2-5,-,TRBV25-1,CASRSGQETQYF,TGTGCCAGCAGATCAGGTCAAGAGACCCAGTACTTC
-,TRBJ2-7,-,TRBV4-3,CASSQVLGYEQYF,TGCGCCAGCAGCCAAGTTTTGGGCTACGAGCAGTACTTC
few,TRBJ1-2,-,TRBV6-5,CASSYGRDNYGYTF,TGTGCCAGCAGTTACGGCAGGGATAACTATGGCTACACCTTC
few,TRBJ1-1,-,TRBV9,CASSVEVRDTEAFF,TGTGCCAGCAGCGTAGAGGTCAGAGACACTGAAGCTTTCTTT
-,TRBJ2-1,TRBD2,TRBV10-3,CAIRTSERNEQFF,TGTGCCATTAGGACTAGCGAGCGGAATGAGCAGTTCTTC
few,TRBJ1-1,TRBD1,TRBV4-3,CASSQEQGGLNTEAFF,TGCGCCAGCAGCCAAGAACAGGGGGGACTTAACACTGAAGCTTTCTTT
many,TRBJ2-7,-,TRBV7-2,CASSRLGSYEQYF,TGTGCCAGCTCCCGTCTCGGGAGCTACGAGCAGTACTTC
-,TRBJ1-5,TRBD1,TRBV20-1,CSAWTGGNQPQHF,TGCAGTGCTTGGACAGGGGGGAATCAGCCCCAGCATTTT
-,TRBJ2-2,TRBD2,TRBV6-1,CASRVTSRNTGELFF,TGTGCCAGCAGGGTGACTAGCAGGAACACCGGGGAGCTGTTTTTT
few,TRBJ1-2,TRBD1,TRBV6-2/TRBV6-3,CASRGTGTGYTF,TGTGCCAGCAGAGGGACAGGAACGGGCTACACCTTC
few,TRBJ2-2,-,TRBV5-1,CASSQNGGASTGELFF,TGCGCCAGCAGCCAAAATGGGGGGGCCAGCACCGGGGAGCTGTTTTTT
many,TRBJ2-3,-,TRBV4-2,CASSQDRSTDTQYF,TGTGCCAGCAGCCAAGATCGTAGCACAGATACGCAGTATTTT
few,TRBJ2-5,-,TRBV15,CATSRELTGQETQYF,TGTGCCACCAGCAGAGAATTGACAGGCCAAGAGACCCAGTACTTC
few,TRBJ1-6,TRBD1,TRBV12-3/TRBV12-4,CASRPTGRNSPLHF,TGTGCCAGCAGACCGACAGGGCGGAATTCACCCCTCCACTTT
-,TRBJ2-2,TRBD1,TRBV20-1,CSASPGQGYPGELFF,TGCAGTGCTTCTCCGGGACAGGGGTACCCCGGGGAGCTGTTTTTT
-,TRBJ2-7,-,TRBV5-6,CASSLGFRNEQYF,TGTGCCAGCAGCTTGGGTTTTAGAAACGAGCAGTACTTC
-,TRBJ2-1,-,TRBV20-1,CSASSRGTEFF,TGCAGTGCTAGCTCCCGGGGTACGGAGTTCTTC
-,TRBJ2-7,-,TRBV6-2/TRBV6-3,CASSHHDEQYF,TGTGCCAGCAGTCACCACGACGAGCAGTACTTC
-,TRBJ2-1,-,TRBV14,CASSQVLGLGQFF,TGTGCCAGCAGCCAAGTCTTGGGGTTGGGGCAGTTCTTC
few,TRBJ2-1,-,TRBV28,CASRPYSGTGTNEQFF,TGTGCCAGCAGACCATATAGCGGGACAGGTACCAATGAGCAGTTCTTC
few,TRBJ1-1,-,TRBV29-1,CSVREDTEAFF,TGCAGCGTTAGGGAGGACACTGAAGCTTTCTTT